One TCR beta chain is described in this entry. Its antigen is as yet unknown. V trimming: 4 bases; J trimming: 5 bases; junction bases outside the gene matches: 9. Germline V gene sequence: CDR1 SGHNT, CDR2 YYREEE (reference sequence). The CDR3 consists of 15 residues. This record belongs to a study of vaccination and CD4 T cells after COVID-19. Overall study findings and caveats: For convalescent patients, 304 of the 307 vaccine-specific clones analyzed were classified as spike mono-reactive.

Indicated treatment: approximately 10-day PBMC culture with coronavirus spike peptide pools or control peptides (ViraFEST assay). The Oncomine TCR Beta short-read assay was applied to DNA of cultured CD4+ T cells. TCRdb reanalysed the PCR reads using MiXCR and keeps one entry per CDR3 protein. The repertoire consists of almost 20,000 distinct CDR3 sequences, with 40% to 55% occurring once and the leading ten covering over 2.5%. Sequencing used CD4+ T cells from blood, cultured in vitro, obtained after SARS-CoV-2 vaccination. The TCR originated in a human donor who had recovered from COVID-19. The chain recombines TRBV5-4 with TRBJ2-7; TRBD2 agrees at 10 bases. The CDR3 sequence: CASSRRAGGPNEQYF. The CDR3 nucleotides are TGTGCCAGCAGCCGTCGAGCGGGGGGGCCCAACGAGCAGTACTTC. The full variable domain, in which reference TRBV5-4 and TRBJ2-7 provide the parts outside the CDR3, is ETGVTQSPTHLIKTRGQQVTLRCSSQSGHNTVSWYQQALGQGPQFIFQYYREEENGRGNFPPRFSGLQFPNYSSELNVNALELDDSALYLCASSRRAGGPNEQYFGPGTRLTVT.